This T cell receptor (beta chain) was identified in a study of blood T cell repertoires in COVID-19. About the study: Samples of COVID-19 (acute and convalescent) were obtained from the United States, Italy and Spain. The cDNA or gDNA used as material had been derived from T cells, B-cell-depleted T cells, or PBMCs.

TCRdb's table, derived via immunoSEQ multiplex PCR, lists solely in-frame clones and lacks some. The sample contains about 150,000 clones, 78% of which appear only once. The specimen sequenced was peripheral blood. The receptor's source is a woman of 80 years or more with acute or convalescent COVID-19.

This CDR3 is CASSLVERRTNEKLFF. In nucleotides, the CDR3 is TGTGCCAGCAGCTTGGTAGAAAGGAGAACTAATGAAAAACTGTTTTTT. The chain recombines TRBV5-5 with TRBJ1-4; D is unresolved. Germline-derived CDR1 and CDR2 are SGHKS and YYEKEE (reference sequence). This CDR3 contains 16 residues. V lost 0 bases and J 1 base, leaving 10 bases between the germline ends.